The clone carrying this T cell receptor beta chain has a handful of counts. This record belongs to a study of blood T cell repertoires in COVID-19. Turning to the study itself: Nucleic acid was either cDNA or gDNA, and it came from T cells, B-cell-depleted T cells, or PBMCs.

The CDR3 is 13 residues long. Germline V gene sequence: CDR1 SEHNR, CDR2 FQNEAQ (reference sequence). The ends lost 3 bases at V and 11 bases at J; junction bases unmatched: 7. The authors' processing: Amplifying reference gene primers gave estimates of nucleated cell counts. Assay used: immunoSEQ multiplex PCR; TCRdb lists only in-frame clones, some missing. The DNA was the basis for D and trimming; V, J and clone size are from that table. The table records about 58,000 clones, over 65% of them present only once. This sequence joins TRBV7-9 and TRBJ2-7, with 10 bases lining up with TRBD1. This clonotype was obtained from a man aged 40-49 years with active COVID-19. The sequencing input was peripheral blood. CDR3 DNA sequence: TGTGCCAGCAGCTTGGAGACAGGGGGCATAGAGTACTTC. Amino acid sequence: CASSLETGGIEYF.